The present entry profiles one TCR beta chain with its context. Its target is unknown. At one end, the junction sequence differs from germline, possibly due to a read error. The sample is drawn from a study of metastatic and nonmetastatic thyroid tumors. Study-level results: Across blood and tumor, TCR beta diversity in malignant thyroid tumors was reportedly significantly higher than in benign nodules.

The CDR3 runs to 13 residues. CDR1 and CDR2 from the germline V gene are GTSNPN and SVGIG (reference sequence). How the authors handled the data: For papillary thyroid cancer, a distant-metastasis classifier was constructed from CDR3 differences observed across clinicopathological groups. With MiXCR, TCRdb reprocessed the PCR reads. The V and J calls were not made by the authors but by TCRdb's processing. The sample consists of 14,000 to 15,000 clones, approximately 23% of them appearing once. Before thyroid surgery, none of the patients had received any treatment. The chain carries TRBV30 and TRBJ2-1; 13 nucleotides match TRBD2. This clonotype originated in a female donor with papillary thyroid cancer or a benign thyroid nodule (not recorded which). Some clones in this sample may be carry-over from other donors' samples. The sequenced sample consisted of tumor tissue. CDR3 in amino acids: CASWTSGSLEQFF. CDR3 in DNA: TGCGCCTCCTGGACTAGCGGGAGCCTTGAGCAGTTCTTC.